The 9 T cell receptor beta chains below come from one sample, sequenced in a study of PD-L1 blockade in urothelial cancer. Method: immunoSEQ multiplex PCR; TCRdb's copy keeps in-frame clones and lacks some. Of tens of thousands of clones listed, nearly 90% were seen once; the top ten hold roughly 1.6%. Described time point: pretreatment peripheral blood. The source material was PBMCs, sampled around atezolizumab (anti-PD-L1) treatment. All receptors derive from a man in his 60s with urothelial cancer.

The V call is TRBV9, the J call TRBJ2-1; D is possibly TRBD2 (7 bases). Germline values: CDR1 SGDLS, CDR2 YYNGEE. The CDR3 runs to 16 residues. The V end was cut by 1 base, the J end by 3 bases, with 14 bases between. Written as DNA, the CDR3 is TGTGCCAGCAGCGTAATTCCGAGGGGGGGCTACAATGAGCAGTTCTTC. Encoded protein: CASSVIPRGGYNEQFF.

The chain combines TRBV5-1 with TRBJ2-5; D is unclear. The V end lost 0 bases, the J end lost 1 base, and 7 bases lay between the germline ends. CDR3 length: 14 residues. CDR1 and CDR2 from the germline V gene are SGHRS and YFSETQ. The CDR3 DNA is TGCGCCAGCAGCTTGGTTCGGGTCCAAGAGACCCAGTACTTC. Translating it yields CASSLVRVQETQYF.

Here the CDR3 reads CASSQIRGSTDTQYF. The CDR3, as DNA: TGTGCCAGCAGCCAAATCCGGGGGAGCACAGATACGCAGTATTTT. This chain uses TRBV4-2 with TRBJ2-3, with a weak D call TRBD2 (6 bases). This CDR3 has 15 residues. The V end lost 2 bases, the J end lost 0 bases, and 9 bases lay between the germline ends. Germline V gives CDR1 LGHNA, CDR2 YNFKEQ.

This rearrangement joins TRBV25-1 to TRBJ2-1; 7 bases are shared with TRBD1. The CDR3 runs to 15 residues. CDR1 MGHDK and CDR2 SYGVNS come from the germline V gene. V trimming: 4 bases; J trimming: 3 bases; junction bases outside the gene matches: 6. The CDR3 DNA follows: TGTGCCAGCAGTGCTCTGGACAGGAACTACAATGAGCAGTTCTTC. This encodes CASSALDRNYNEQFF.

This chain joins TRBV5-1 and TRBJ1-6, with 10 bases fitting TRBD1. Germline V gene lookup returns CDR1 SGHRS and CDR2 YFSETQ. V shed 1 base, J shed 4 bases, and the junction held 2 bases outside the gene matches. The CDR3 is 16 residues long. In DNA, the CDR3 is TGCGCCAGCAGCTTGAAGGGACAGGGGTATAATTCACCCCTCCACTTT. This translates into CASSLKGQGYNSPLHF.

The chain has TRBV11-2 and TRBJ1-2; 8 bases align to TRBD1. With 0 bases clipped from V and 4 bases from J, the junction kept 10 bases outside the gene matches. The germline V gene encodes CDR1 SGHAT and CDR2 FQNNGV. The CDR3 has 17 amino acids. CDR3 bases: TGTGCCAGCAGCTTAGATGGGTTTGTGGGACAGGTCTATGGCTACACCTTC. Its translation: CASSLDGFVGQVYGYTF.

The chain couples TRBV5-1 to TRBJ2-6, with D perhaps matching TRBD2 (6 bases). V was shortened by 3 bases and J by 0 bases, with 13 bases between the two germline ends. This CDR3 comprises 17 residues. Germline-derived CDR1 and CDR2 are SGHRS and YFSETQ. CDR3 in DNA: TGCGCCAGCAGCTCCAGTTTCGGGGGCTCTGGGGCCAACGTCCTGACTTTC. Translating gives CASSSSFGGSGANVLTF.

The chain carries TRBV9 and TRBJ2-3; 11 nucleotides match TRBD2. This CDR3 region has 16 residues. Germline CDR1 reads SGDLS; CDR2 reads YYNGEE. Trimming cost V 4 bases and J 3 bases; bases outside gene matches: 7. DNA for the CDR3: TGTGCCAGCAGCCCCGGACTAGCGGGCGGAACAGATACGCAGTATTTT. It encodes CASSPGLAGGTDTQYF.

This chain links TRBV20-1 with TRBJ2-3; D call uncertain. The CDR3 sequence is 11 residues long. V was clipped by 6 bases and J by 4 bases, with 8 bases between them. CDR1 is DFQATT and CDR2 is SNEGSKA in the germline V gene (reference sequence). The CDR3 is CSALVPDTQYF. The CDR3 DNA follows: TGCAGTGCCCTTGTCCCAGATACGCAGTATTTT.